Following are 11 T cell receptor beta chains from one sample sequenced in a study of blood T cell repertoires in COVID-19. TCRdb keeps only in-frame clones here, not all; method: immunoSEQ multiplex PCR. The sample holds about 180,000 clones; roughly 81% are singletons and the top ten take approximately 12%. Sequencing input: peripheral blood. The receptors here all came from a woman aged 80 or over with COVID-19, enrolled during active disease.

This sequence joins TRBV11-3 and TRBJ2-5; 13 nucleotides match TRBD2. V trimming: 5 bases; J trimming: 6 bases; junction bases outside the gene matches: 9. Germline V gene sequence: CDR1 SGHNT, CDR2 YENEEA. This CDR3 spans 16 amino acids. CDR3 amino acids: CASSPGLAGSRKTQYF. The CDR3 DNA reads as TGTGCCAGCAGCCCGGGACTAGCGGGGAGCCGAAAGACCCAGTACTTC.

The genes are TRBV10-3 and TRBJ1-1, with D unclear. Germline values: CDR1 ENHRY, CDR2 SYGVKD. Between the trimmed V and J ends, which lost 0 bases and 0 bases, there was a span of 14 bases. The length of the CDR3 is 17 residues. The CDR3 DNA follows: TGTGCCATCAGTGAGTCGGAGGTGGGCGATCTGAACACTGAAGCTTTCTTT. Amino acids: CAISESEVGDLNTEAFF.

As to this clone: Additional DNA sequences in this sample encode the identical CDR3. This chain connects TRBV18 to TRBJ2-5, with a weak D call TRBD2 (5 bases). This CDR3 region has 13 residues. Germline V CDR1 and CDR2: KGHSH, LQKENI. Between the trimmed V and J ends, which lost 0 bases and 5 bases, there was a span of 7 bases. CDR3 protein: CASSPPGGETQYF. In DNA form, the CDR3 reads TGTGCCAGCTCACCACCGGGCGGGGAGACCCAGTACTTC.

This chain connects TRBV4-2 to TRBJ1-3, with 8 positions matching TRBD1. V shed 2 bases and J 4 bases; nucleotides not matched to a gene: 1. Looked up from germline, CDR1 is LGHNA and CDR2 is YNFKEQ. CDR3 length: 14 amino acids. This CDR3 is CASSQRDRGNTIYF. The CDR3 region has the DNA TGTGCCAGCAGCCAAAGGGACAGGGGAAACACCATATATTTT.

The V and J genes are TRBV12-3 or TRBV12-4 and TRBJ2-7; possible D gene TRBD1, 6 bases. This CDR3 spans 12 amino acids. V was pared by 4 bases and J by 4 bases, with 8 bases between. CDR3 protein: CASSWQGYEQYF. Here the CDR3 DNA reads TGTGCCAGCAGTTGGCAGGGGTACGAGCAGTACTTC.

The chain has TRBV7-8 and TRBJ2-5; 9 bases agree with TRBD1. Trimming cost V 4 bases and J 5 bases; bases outside gene matches: 11. This CDR3 contains 16 residues. Germline-derived CDR1 and CDR2 are SGHVS and FQNEAQ. CDR3 region: CASSYRQGDIGETQYF. As DNA, the CDR3 is TGTGCCAGCAGCTACCGACAGGGGGATATCGGGGAGACCCAGTACTTC.

CDR3 sequence: CASSLGGHYEQYF. CDR3 bases: TGTGCCAGCAGTTTGGGAGGACACTACGAGCAGTACTTC. This chain connects TRBV28 to TRBJ2-7; possible D gene TRBD2, 6 bases. The germline CDR1 and CDR2 sequences are MDHEN and SYDVKM. V lost 3 bases and J lost 3, with 9 bases in between. The CDR3 covers 13 residues.

CDR3: CASSLSGQDLHIQYF. The DNA for the CDR3 is TGTGCCAGCAGTTTGTCGGGACAGGATTTACACATTCAGTACTTC. The rearrangement uses TRBV28 and TRBJ2-4, with 8 bases aligning to TRBD1. This CDR3 is built from 15 residues. Germline V gene data show CDR1 as MDHEN and CDR2 as SYDVKM. The V segment lost 3 bases and the J segment 8 bases; nucleotides outside the gene matches: 9.

This chain uses TRBV19 with TRBJ2-3; D is unclear. The CDR3 covers 13 residues. CDR1 and CDR2 (germline): LNHDA, SQIVND (reference sequence). Trimming took 4 bases from V and 14 from J, leaving 19 bases between them. CDR3: CASSTSKTPFAYF. DNA for the CDR3: TGTGCCAGTAGTACCTCCAAGACTCCCTTTGCGTATTTT.

V usage is TRBV5-1 and J usage is TRBJ2-7; D might be TRBD1 (5 bases). The germline V gene has CDR1 SGHRS and CDR2 YFSETQ. The CDR3 is made up of 13 amino acids. Trimming removed 4 bases at V and 3 bases at J, with 11 bases between. CDR3 residues: CASSHPQDYEQYF. As DNA, the CDR3 is TGCGCCAGCAGCCATCCACAGGACTACGAGCAGTACTTC.

This sequence joins TRBV7-2 and TRBJ2-2; 10 bases agree with TRBD2. The CDR3 totals 16 residues. Germline V gives CDR1 SGHTA, CDR2 FQGNSA. V lost 1 base, J lost 7 bases, and 6 bases stayed unmatched. The DNA of the CDR3 is TGTGCCAGCAGCTTAGTTCTAGCGGGGGCGGGCGGGGAGCTGTTTTTT. Its protein is CASSLVLAGAGGELFF.